The 30 T cell receptor beta chains below were found in one sample sequenced in a study of T-cell reconstitution after alpha-beta-depleted transplantation in children. Unique molecular identifiers were incorporated when the TCRbeta library was constructed. TCRdb re-derived calls from the PCR reads in MiXCR, one entry per CDR3 protein. In the table there are roughly 400,000 distinct CDR3 sequences, roughly two fifths of which are singletons. The sample in question was PBMCs, obtained before TCRalphabeta/CD19-depleted stem cell transplant. The source of these receptors is a girl between 2 and 10 years old with aplastic anemia, due to receive a stem cell transplant.

Comment on this clonotype: A junction boundary mismatches the germline segment, possibly from a read error. The chain couples TRBV30 to TRBJ2-1; 12 bases map to TRBD1. The length of the CDR3 is 14 residues. Germline CDR1 reads GTSNPN; CDR2 reads SVGIG (reference sequence). CDR3 coding DNA: TGTGCCTGGTTCGGGACAGGGGGCTACAATCAGCAGTTCTTC. Translating gives CAWFGTGGYNQQFF.

This chain uses TRBV7-9 with TRBJ2-5; possible D gene TRBD1, 5 bases. The V end lost 7 bases, the J end lost 4 bases, and 16 bases lay between the germline ends. The CDR3 is made up of 14 amino acids. Germline V gene lookup returns CDR1 SEHNR and CDR2 FQNEAQ (reference sequence). CDR3 amino acids: CASTYAGWGETQYF. Here the CDR3 DNA reads TGTGCCAGCACCTATGCAGGGTGGGGAGAGACCCAGTACTTC.

This clonotype was counted ten times or more. The J gene is TRBJ1-1, the V gene TRBV28, with D unclear. Trimming stripped 2 bases from V and 8 bases from J, with 12 bases between. The V gene's germline CDR1 is MDHEN and CDR2 SYDVKM. This CDR3 has 13 residues. The CDR3 spells CASSLGRASEAFF. The CDR3 DNA follows: TGTGCCAGCAGTTTAGGTCGGGCCAGCGAAGCTTTCTTT.

The chain links TRBV4-1 to TRBJ1-3; no firm D call. V shed 0 bases and J shed 3 bases, with 6 bases lying between them. Germline-derived CDR1 and CDR2 are MGHRA and YSYEKL. The CDR3 is 14 amino acids. In DNA form, the CDR3 reads TGCGCCAGCAGCCAAGATACGGTTGGAAACACCATATATTTT. Amino acid sequence: CASSQDTVGNTIYF.

This clonotype was counted a few times. The chain combines TRBV11-2 with TRBJ2-4; no clear D. Trimming stripped 1 base from V and 0 bases from J, with 7 bases between. This CDR3 comprises 15 residues. Looked up from germline, CDR1 is SGHAT and CDR2 is FQNNGV. CDR3 region: CASSLGVQAKNIQYF. Written as DNA, the CDR3 is TGTGCCAGCAGCTTAGGGGTCCAAGCCAAAAACATTCAGTACTTC.

The chain employs TRBV20-1 and TRBJ2-7, with D possibly matching TRBD2 (5 bases). Per the germline V gene, CDR1 is DFQATT and CDR2 is SNEGSKA (reference sequence). The CDR3 has 14 residues. V lost 0 bases, J lost 6 bases, and 15 bases lay in between. CDR3 residues: CSARDRPGLGEQYF. The DNA of the CDR3 is TGCAGTGCTAGAGATCGCCCGGGGTTGGGCGAGCAGTACTTC.

As for this clonotype: A read error is possible here, since a much larger clone lies one base away. This chain connects TRBV15 to TRBJ2-5, with 9 nucleotides matching TRBD1. V trimming: 5 bases; J trimming: 1 base; junction bases outside the gene matches: 5. From germline, CDR1 is LNHNV and CDR2 YYDKDF (reference sequence). The CDR3 contains 15 residues. The CDR3 nucleotides read TGTGCCACCAGCGGACAGGGACAGGGCCAAGAGACCCAGTACTTC. Its protein product is CATSGQGQGQETQYF.

The chain couples TRBV7-2 to TRBJ2-5; D remains unclear. CDR3 size: 14 residues. V was trimmed by 5 bases and J by 0 bases, leaving 10 bases between them. Germline V gene sequence: CDR1 SGHTA, CDR2 FQGNSA. The DNA of the CDR3 is TGTGCCAGCAGCGCAAACGGGTACCAAGAGACCCAGTACTTC. Its translation is CASSANGYQETQYF.

This clonotype was counted at least ten times. The chain uses TRBV25-1 and TRBJ1-1, with D possibly being TRBD1 (6 bases). CDR3 size: 11 residues. The V end was cut by 9 bases, the J end by 4 bases, with 9 bases between. Germline-derived CDR1 and CDR2 are MGHDK and SYGVNS. The CDR3 DNA sequence: TGTGCCAGTCAACAGGGCACTGAAGCTTTCTTT. It yields the protein CASQQGTEAFF.

This clonotype was counted ten times or more. The rearrangement joins TRBV4-2 to TRBJ2-1; the match to TRBD2 covers 12 bases. This CDR3 contains 19 residues. Germline CDR1 is LGHNA and CDR2 is YNFKEQ. J was trimmed by 4 bases and V by 4 bases; bases with no gene match: 14. The CDR3 spells CASSPEGLAGGPGYNEQFF. The CDR3 coding sequence is TGTGCCAGCAGCCCCGAGGGGCTAGCGGGAGGGCCGGGTTACAATGAGCAGTTCTTC.

The chain employs TRBV3-1 and TRBJ2-5, with D maybe TRBD1 (6 bases). This CDR3 has 15 residues. The germline gives CDR1 LGHDT, CDR2 YNNKEL (reference sequence). V was pared by 4 bases and J by 0 bases, with 12 bases between. CDR3 coding DNA: TGTGCCAGCAGCCGAATGACAGGCTACCAAGAGACCCAGTACTTC. Protein product: CASSRMTGYQETQYF.

V gene TRBV13 combines with J gene TRBJ2-3; the D gene could be TRBD1 or TRBD2 (6 bases each). The V gene lost 7 bases and the J gene lost 4 bases, with 15 bases spanning the gap. The CDR3 length is 14 residues. From germline, CDR1 is PRHDT and CDR2 FYEKMQ (reference sequence). The CDR3 is CASTLTGGADTQYF. The CDR3 bases are TGTGCCAGCACCTTGACAGGCGGGGCAGATACGCAGTATTTT.

The chain links TRBV28 to TRBJ2-5; 8 bases line up with TRBD2. The CDR3 length is 13 residues. Germline V gene data show CDR1 as MDHEN and CDR2 as SYDVKM. The V and J ends lost 6 bases and 4 bases, in that order; junction bases with no gene match: 4. Here the CDR3 DNA reads TGTGCCAGCAGAACCGCGGGGGGAGAGACCCAGTACTTC. Translation gives CASRTAGGETQYF. Variable domain in full (rest from reference TRBV28 and TRBJ2-5): DVKVTQSSRYLVKRTGEKVFLECVQDMDHENMFWYRQDPGLGLRLIYFSYDVKMKEKGDIPEGYSVSREKKERFSLILESASTNQTSMYLCASRTAGGETQYFGPGTRLLVL.

With regard to this clonotype: This could be a read error, since a much larger clone is one nucleotide away. V usage is TRBV11-2 and J usage is TRBJ2-1; D call uncertain. Germline V gene lookup returns CDR1 SGHAT and CDR2 FQNNGV. This CDR3 region has 11 residues. DNA for the CDR3: TGTGCCTGCAGCTTGAGGCGTGAGCAGTTCTTC. Its protein product is CACSLRREQFF.

This clonotype came up many times. The chain carries TRBV6-2 or TRBV6-3 and TRBJ2-2; D may be TRBD1 (5 bases). Trimming took 0 bases from V and 4 from J, leaving 9 bases between them. This CDR3 spans 15 amino acids. The germline V gene encodes CDR1 MNHEY and CDR2 SVGEGT. The CDR3 coding sequence is TGTGCCAGCAGTTACTCGACAGTAGGCACCGGGGAGCTGTTTTTT. It yields the protein CASSYSTVGTGELFF.

The chain uses TRBV7-2 and TRBJ2-3; 8 nucleotides line up with TRBD2. Per germline, CDR1 SGHTA and CDR2 FQGNSA. The junction had 7 bases not matched to a gene; V was cut back by 2 bases and J by 3 bases. There are 16 residues in the CDR3. The DNA of the CDR3 is TGTGCCAGCAGCTTAACTCGCCGACTAGCGACAGATACGCAGTATTTT. Its translation: CASSLTRRLATDTQYF.

Worth noting for this clonotype: This could be a read error, since a much larger clone is one nucleotide away. Likely a read error: the CDR3 ends without its conserved phenylalanine or tryptophan. The gene calls are TRBV4-2 and TRBJ2-7, with D perhaps matching TRBD2 (6 bases). The V gene lost 4 bases and the J gene lost 2 bases, with 9 bases spanning the gap. This CDR3 has 13 amino acids. Germline-derived CDR1 and CDR2 are LGHNA and YNFKEQ. CDR3 residues: CASSPGVTYEQYL. Here the CDR3 DNA reads TGTGCCAGCAGCCCGGGAGTAACCTACGAGCAGTACTTA.

In this sample, this clonotype turned up many times. The rearrangement joins TRBV7-6 to TRBJ2-3; 7 bases line up with TRBD2. Trimming removed 6 bases from V and 6 bases from J; junction bases left unmatched: 12. The germline V gene has CDR1 SGHVS and CDR2 FNYEAQ. The CDR3 length is 15 residues. The CDR3 sequence: CASRSEREPWDTQYF. CDR3 coding DNA: TGTGCCAGCAGGTCGGAGCGGGAACCCTGGGATACGCAGTATTTT.

The chain uses TRBV20-1 and TRBJ2-3; unclear D gene. Deletions cut 7 bases from V and 0 bases from J, with 11 bases between. CDR1 and CDR2 (germline): DFQATT, SNEGSKA (reference sequence). The CDR3 consists of 13 residues. The CDR3 DNA is TGCAGTGAACCAGACTCGAGCACAGATACGCAGTATTTT. It translates to CSEPDSSTDTQYF.

This clonotype occurred a few times. The V call is TRBV18, the J call TRBJ2-5, with D tentatively TRBD1 (5 bases). CDR1 is KGHSH and CDR2 is LQKENI in the germline V gene. This CDR3 comprises 15 residues. V gave up 3 bases and J gave up 5 bases, with 16 bases separating them. This chain's CDR3 is CASSPTLDRLETQYF. The CDR3 DNA follows: TGTGCCAGCTCACCTACGCTTGACAGATTGGAGACCCAGTACTTC. Variable domain in full (rest from reference TRBV18 and TRBJ2-5): NAGVMQNPRHLVRRRGQEARLRCSPMKGHSHVYWYRQLPEEGLKFMVYLQKENIIDESGMPKERFSAEFPKEGPSILRIQQVVRGDSAAYFCASSPTLDRLETQYFGPGTRLLVL.

V gene TRBV11-2 combines with J gene TRBJ2-2; possible D gene TRBD2, 6 bases. This CDR3 has 18 residues. CDR1 is SGHAT, CDR2 FQNNGV, per germline. Between the trimmed V and J ends, which lost 4 bases and 5 bases, there was a span of 23 bases. The DNA for the CDR3 is TGTGCCAGCAGCTCCTTTTATCCCCGGGACTTCGAGACCGGGGAGCTGTTTTTT. The encoded protein is CASSSFYPRDFETGELFF. Full variable domain (rest looked up from reference TRBV11-2 and TRBJ2-2): EAGVAQSPRYKIIEKRQSVAFWCNPISGHATLYWYQQILGQGPKLLIQFQNNGVVDDSQLPKDRFSAERLKGVDSTLKIQPAKLEDSAVYLCASSSFYPRDFETGELFFGEGSRLTVL.

This chain uses TRBV7-2 with TRBJ2-5, with TRBD2 identical over 10 bases. CDR1 and CDR2 from the germline V gene are SGHTA and FQGNSA. Trimming at V came to 5 bases and at J to 2 bases, leaving 5 bases not matched to a gene. This CDR3 has 15 amino acids. The CDR3 nucleotides read TGTGCCAGCAGCCAACTAGCGGGACTACAAGAGACCCAGTACTTC. This gives the protein CASSQLAGLQETQYF.

V is TRBV2 and J is TRBJ2-3, with TRBD2 matching 12 bases. This CDR3 comprises 15 residues. Germline V CDR1 and CDR2: SNHLY, FYNNEI. V was pared by 0 bases and J by 8 bases, with 3 bases of the junction left unmatched. The CDR3: CASSEAGGLAGTQYF. CDR3 DNA sequence: TGTGCCAGCAGTGAAGCGGGGGGACTAGCGGGTACGCAGTATTTT.

V and J are TRBV6-5 and TRBJ2-3; 11 positions agree with TRBD1. V shed 6 bases, J shed 8 bases, and the junction held 13 bases outside the gene matches. CDR1 and CDR2 from the germline V gene are MNHEY and SVGAGI. The CDR3 length is 16 residues. CDR3 DNA: TGTGCCAGCAGCTACCGGACAGGGGGCGCACATGGTACGCAGTATTTT. Translation: CASSYRTGGAHGTQYF.

This clonotype was seen at least ten times. The chain uses TRBV5-5 and TRBJ2-7, with a possible D match to TRBD1 (5 bases). The CDR3 sequence is 15 residues long. Trimming cost V 0 bases and J 2 bases, with 12 bases left between them. Germline CDR1 is SGHKS and CDR2 is YYEKEE (reference sequence). CDR3 loop: CASSLAGPGTYEQYF. The CDR3 DNA reads TGTGCCAGCAGCTTGGCCGGACCAGGGACCTACGAGCAGTACTTC.

This clonotype was counted many times. The chain uses TRBV5-1 and TRBJ2-1, with 7 bases lining up with TRBD1. This CDR3 spans 15 amino acids. The junction had 6 bases not matched to a gene; V was cut back by 4 bases and J by 2 bases. The germline V gene encodes CDR1 SGHRS and CDR2 YFSETQ. Written as DNA, the CDR3 is TGCGCCAGCAGCGCTTTGAGGGGGCCCTACAATGAGCAGTTCTTC. The encoded protein is CASSALRGPYNEQFF.

This clonotype was found many times. Here the CDR3 DNA reads TGCAGTGCTCCCGGGACTAAGGATCCAGATACGCAGTATTTT. This sequence encodes CSAPGTKDPDTQYF. This chain connects TRBV20-1 to TRBJ2-3; 7 nucleotides line up with TRBD2. CDR1 is DFQATT and CDR2 is SNEGSKA in the germline V gene (reference sequence). V lost 5 bases to trimming and J lost 4 bases; unmatched junction nucleotides: 9. The CDR3 is made up of 14 amino acids.

The V call is TRBV6-1, the J call TRBJ1-1; unclear D gene. Germline V gene data show CDR1 as MNHNS and CDR2 as SASEGT. Trimming removed 6 bases from V and 0 bases from J, with 8 bases in between. CDR3 length equals 13 residues. DNA of the CDR3: TGTGCCAGCAGCTTTGCACTGAACACTGAAGCTTTCTTT. This sequence encodes CASSFALNTEAFF.

Only a few counts were recorded for this clonotype. The V and J genes are TRBV10-3 and TRBJ2-2, with D perhaps TRBD2 (7 bases). V lost 6 bases to trimming and J lost 5 bases, with 19 bases between them. Germline loops: CDR1 ENHRY, CDR2 SYGVKD. CDR3 length: 16 residues. CDR3 loop: CAISPRGNRDTGELFF. The CDR3 DNA follows: TGTGCCATCAGCCCGCGGGGGAACAGGGATACCGGGGAGCTGTTTTTT.

The chain employs TRBV20-1 and TRBJ2-1; 10 bases line up with TRBD2. CDR3 length: 16 amino acids. Germline CDR1 DFQATT, CDR2 SNEGSKA (reference sequence). Losses at the gene ends were 3 bases for V and 9 bases for J; bases not matched to a gene: 14. The CDR3 region has the DNA TGCAGTGCTAGGCCCCTGCTAGCGGGAGCCCTGAGTGAGCAGTTCTTC. Its protein product is CSARPLLAGALSEQFF.